The clone carrying this T cell receptor beta chain was observed a single time. No antigen is known for it. Tregs were sorted as CD4+CD25+CD127-/low cells. The CDR3 is 14 residues long. Deletions cut 2 bases from V and 4 bases from J, with 11 bases between. Germline values: CDR1 SGHRS, CDR2 YFSETQ. Study-level findings and limits: The larger-cohort validation was restricted to a single TCR beta V-J rearrangement rather than whole repertoires. Tumor Treg TCRs overlapped most with tumor naive CD4+ cells. In terms of TCR gene usage, tumor memory CD4+ T cells clustered together with blood and lymph node memory CD4+ cells, as well as with lymph node naive CD4+ cells.

Constant-region reverse primers amplified full-length variable regions, followed by semi-nested Nested Universal Primer A PCR. Using its own MiXCR run on the 5' RACE reads, TCRdb lists one record per CDR3 protein. The sample has fewer than 50,000 distinct CDR3 sequences, more than 20% seen once. The gene calls are TRBV5-1 and TRBJ2-3; D gene uncertain. The receptor's source is a female donor with breast cancer. Sequencing was performed on Tregs sorted from a lymph node. This CDR3 reads CASSFNRRADTQYF. For the CDR3, the DNA is TGCGCCAGCAGCTTCAACCGACGGGCAGATACGCAGTATTTT.